This T cell receptor beta chain is from a study of technical replicates of blood from a handful of donors. Libraries were prepared by immunoSEQ multiplex PCR; TCRdb keeps only in-frame clonotypes and omits some of them. Of about 79,000 clones listed, 85% to 95% were seen once; the top ten hold under 0.3%. CDR1 is KGHSH, CDR2 LQKENI, per germline. The CDR3 extends over 19 amino acids. Trimming shortened V by 0 bases and J by 4 bases, and 21 bases separated the two germline ends. This sequence originates from a human donor in good health. The sample consisted of T cells isolated from PBMCs. This rearrangement joins TRBV18 to TRBJ1-4, with D uncertain. CDR3 amino acids: CASSPPVGQAAVNNEKLFF. In DNA, the CDR3 is TGTGCCAGCTCACCACCAGTTGGGCAGGCTGCCGTCAATAATGAAAAACTGTTTTTT.